The sequence of this TCR beta chain was determined in a study of cytomegalovirus exposure and HLA in healthy donors. Turning to the study itself: Of all 400 or so donors who were genotyped, roughly 81% belonged to the Caucasian-associated ancestry cluster.

In this sample, this clone turned up a few times. Its antigen is not identified. General study points: Common viral pathogens seemed to be connected with several of the most significant clusters, according to a later analysis. On later analysis, the bulk of CMV-associated TCR beta chains appeared to be HLA-restricted.

13 Jbeta primers and 60 Vbeta primers were used for the PCR. Assay: immunoSEQ multiplex PCR; the TCRdb copy retains only in-frame clones and omits some. The profile shows more than 85,000 clones, approximately 83% of them singletons. The sequenced sample consisted of PBMCs. The TCR sequence derives from a man aged 18 to 30 in good health and CMV-seronegative.

The CDR3 spells CASSDRQGSPQHF. The CDR3 DNA is TGTGCCAGCAGTGACAGACAGGGCTCGCCCCAGCATTTT. The rearrangement joins TRBV6-1 to TRBJ1-5; TRBD1 agrees at 7 bases. Germline CDR1 MNHNS, CDR2 SASEGT. J lost 9 bases, V lost 3 bases, and 5 bases had no gene match. The CDR3 totals 13 residues.